The clone carrying this T cell receptor (beta chain) was seen once. No antigen is known for it. This sample was included in a study of cytomegalovirus exposure and HLA in healthy donors. Study results and limitations: Rare TCR sequences dominated, though some public TCRs recurred in many donors.

Germline V lookup: CDR1 SGHDT, CDR2 YYEEEE. With V trimmed by 6 bases and J by 5 bases, 6 bases remained unmatched. This CDR3 is built from 13 residues. Measured with immunoSEQ multiplex PCR; TCRdb has only the in-frame clones, and not every one. This sample yields 70,000 to 75,000 clones, of which over 85% are seen a single time; approximately 1.3% belongs to the top ten. Sequenced material: PBMCs. The V gene is TRBV5-6, the J gene TRBJ2-7; 9 bases fit TRBD1. This sequence originates from a man between 18 and 35 years old in good health and CMV-seropositive. CDR3 amino acids: CASTPGTGNEQYF. The CDR3 coding sequence is TGTGCCAGCACCCCCGGGACAGGGAACGAGCAGTACTTC.